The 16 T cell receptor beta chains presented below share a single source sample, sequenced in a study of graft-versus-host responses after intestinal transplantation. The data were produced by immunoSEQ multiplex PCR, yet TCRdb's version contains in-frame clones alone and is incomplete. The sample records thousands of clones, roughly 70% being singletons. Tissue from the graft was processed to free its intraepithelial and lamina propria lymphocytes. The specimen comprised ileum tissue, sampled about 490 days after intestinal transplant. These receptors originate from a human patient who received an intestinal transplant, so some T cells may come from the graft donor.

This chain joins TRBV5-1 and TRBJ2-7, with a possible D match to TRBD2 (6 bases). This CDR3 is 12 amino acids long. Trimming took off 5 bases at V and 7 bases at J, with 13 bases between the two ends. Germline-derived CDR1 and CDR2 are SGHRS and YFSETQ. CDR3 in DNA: TGCGCCAGCAGTCGAGGAGGGCATGAGCAGTACTTC. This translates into CASSRGGHEQYF.

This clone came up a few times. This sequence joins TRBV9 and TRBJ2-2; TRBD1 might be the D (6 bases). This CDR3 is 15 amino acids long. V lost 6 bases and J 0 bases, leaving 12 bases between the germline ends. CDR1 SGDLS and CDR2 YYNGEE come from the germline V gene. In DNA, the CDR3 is TGTGCCAGCAATAGACAGGTCGCGAACACCGGGGAGCTGTTTTTT. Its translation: CASNRQVANTGELFF.

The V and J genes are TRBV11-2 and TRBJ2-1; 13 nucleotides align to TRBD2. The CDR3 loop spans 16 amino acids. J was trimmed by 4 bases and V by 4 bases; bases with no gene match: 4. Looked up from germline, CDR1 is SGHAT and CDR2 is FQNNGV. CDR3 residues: CASSWTSGSRYNEQFF. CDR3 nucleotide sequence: TGTGCCAGCAGCTGGACTAGCGGGAGCAGGTACAATGAGCAGTTCTTC.

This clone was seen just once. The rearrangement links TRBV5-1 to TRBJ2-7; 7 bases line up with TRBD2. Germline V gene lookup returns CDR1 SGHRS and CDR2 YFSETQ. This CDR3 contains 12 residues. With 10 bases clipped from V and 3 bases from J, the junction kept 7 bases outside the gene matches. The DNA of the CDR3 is TGCGCCTCAGGAGCTAGCGGCTACGAGCAGTACTTC. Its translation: CASGASGYEQYF.

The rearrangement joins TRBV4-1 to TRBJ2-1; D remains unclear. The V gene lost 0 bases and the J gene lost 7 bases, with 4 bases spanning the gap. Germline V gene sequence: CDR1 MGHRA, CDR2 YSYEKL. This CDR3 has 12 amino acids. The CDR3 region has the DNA TGCGCCAGCAGCCAAGATTTAAATGAGCAGTTCTTC. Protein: CASSQDLNEQFF.

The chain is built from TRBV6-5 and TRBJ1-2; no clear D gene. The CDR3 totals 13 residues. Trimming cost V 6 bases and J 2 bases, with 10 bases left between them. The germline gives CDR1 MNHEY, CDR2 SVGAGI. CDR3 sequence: CASSLTINYGYTF. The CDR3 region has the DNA TGTGCCAGCAGCCTAACCATAAACTATGGCTACACCTTC.

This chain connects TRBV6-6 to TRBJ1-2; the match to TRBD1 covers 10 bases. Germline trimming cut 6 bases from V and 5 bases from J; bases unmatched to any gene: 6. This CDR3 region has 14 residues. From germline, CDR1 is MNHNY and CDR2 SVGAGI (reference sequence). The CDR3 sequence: CASRRQGARYGYTF. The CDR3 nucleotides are TGTGCCAGCAGACGACAGGGGGCTCGGTATGGCTACACCTTC.

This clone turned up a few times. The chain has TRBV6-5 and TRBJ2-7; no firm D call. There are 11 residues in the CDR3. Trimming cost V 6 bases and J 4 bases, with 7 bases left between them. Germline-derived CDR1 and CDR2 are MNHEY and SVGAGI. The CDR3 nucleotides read TGTGCCAGCAGCCGATCGTACGAGCAGTACTTC. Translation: CASSRSYEQYF.

The CDR3 is CASRYRGRGGNQPQHF. For the CDR3, the DNA is TGTGCCAGCAGGTACAGGGGGCGGGGGGGCAATCAGCCCCAGCATTTT. The chain is built from TRBV25-1 and TRBJ1-5, with 9 bases that match TRBD1. The CDR3 is made up of 16 amino acids. Trimming took 6 bases from V and 2 from J; bases not matched to a gene: 8. Per the germline V gene, CDR1 is MGHDK and CDR2 is SYGVNS.

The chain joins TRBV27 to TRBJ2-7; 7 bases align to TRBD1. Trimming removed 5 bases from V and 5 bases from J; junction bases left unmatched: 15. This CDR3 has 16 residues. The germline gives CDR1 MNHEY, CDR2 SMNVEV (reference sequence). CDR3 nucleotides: TGTGCCAGCAGTCCTTACAAGACAGGGAATCCCCACGAGCAGTACTTC. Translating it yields CASSPYKTGNPHEQYF.

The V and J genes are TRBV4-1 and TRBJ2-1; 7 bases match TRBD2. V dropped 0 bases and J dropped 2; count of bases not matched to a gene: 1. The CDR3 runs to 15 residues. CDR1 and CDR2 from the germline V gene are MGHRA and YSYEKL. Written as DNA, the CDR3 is TGCGCCAGCAGCCAAGAGGGGACTACCTACAATGAGCAGTTCTTC. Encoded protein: CASSQEGTTYNEQFF.

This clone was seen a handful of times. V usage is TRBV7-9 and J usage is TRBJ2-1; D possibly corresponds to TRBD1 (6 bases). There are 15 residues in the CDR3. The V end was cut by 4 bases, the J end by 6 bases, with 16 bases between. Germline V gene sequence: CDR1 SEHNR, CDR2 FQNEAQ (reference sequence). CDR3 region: CASSSQGFGSNEQFF. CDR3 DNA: TGTGCCAGCAGCTCACAGGGATTTGGCTCCAATGAGCAGTTCTTC.

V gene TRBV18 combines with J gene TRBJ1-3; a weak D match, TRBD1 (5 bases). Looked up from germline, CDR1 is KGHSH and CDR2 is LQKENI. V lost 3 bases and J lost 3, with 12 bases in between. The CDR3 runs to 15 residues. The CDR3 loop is CASSPTSGGGNTIYF. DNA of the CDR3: TGTGCCAGCTCACCGACGTCGGGGGGTGGAAACACCATATATTTT.

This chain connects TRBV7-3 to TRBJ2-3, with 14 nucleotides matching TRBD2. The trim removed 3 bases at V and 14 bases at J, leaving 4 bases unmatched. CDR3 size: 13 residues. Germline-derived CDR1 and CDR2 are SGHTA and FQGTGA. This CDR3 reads CASSLGLAGEVYF. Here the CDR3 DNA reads TGTGCCAGCAGCTTGGGACTAGCGGGGGAGGTGTATTTT.

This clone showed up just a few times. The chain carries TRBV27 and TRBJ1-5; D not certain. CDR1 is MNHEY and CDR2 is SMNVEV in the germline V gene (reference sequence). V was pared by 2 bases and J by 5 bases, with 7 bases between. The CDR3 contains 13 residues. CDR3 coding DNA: TGTGCCAGCAGTTTAAACGGGCATCAGCCCCAGCATTTT. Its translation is CASSLNGHQPQHF.

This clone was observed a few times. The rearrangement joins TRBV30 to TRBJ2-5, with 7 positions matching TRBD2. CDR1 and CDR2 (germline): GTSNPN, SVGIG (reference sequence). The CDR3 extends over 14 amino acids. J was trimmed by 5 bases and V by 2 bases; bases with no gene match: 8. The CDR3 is CAWSRGGRYETQYF. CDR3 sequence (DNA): TGTGCCTGGAGTAGGGGCGGGAGATACGAGACCCAGTACTTC.